The 8 T cell receptor beta chains listed next were all sequenced from one sample in a study of identical twins. TCRdb used MiXCR to reprocess the 5' RACE reads, holding one entry per CDR3 protein. The sample holds just under 550,000 distinct CDR3 sequences; roughly 15% are singletons and the top ten take nearly 0.45%. Separately, the same data were catalogued under a study of yellow fever vaccine responses in identical twins.

The sample taken for sequencing was CD4+ T cells sorted from blood. Source of these receptors: a woman aged 18-29 years in good health.

This clonotype was detected only a few times. This chain's CDR3 is CASSFAGNNQPQHF. The CDR3 nucleotides read TGTGCCAGCAGTTTTGCGGGGAACAATCAGCCCCAGCATTTT. The V call is TRBV12-3 or TRBV12-4, the J call TRBJ1-5; D ambiguous. Trimming stripped 3 bases from V and 3 bases from J, with 9 bases between. The CDR3 loop spans 14 amino acids.

There are a few counts of this clonotype. The chain uses TRBV10-3 and TRBJ1-1; tentative D call: TRBD1 (5 bases). The V and J ends lost 5 bases and 1 base respectively, with 8 bases between them. The CDR3 covers 13 residues. Germline CDR1 reads ENHRY; CDR2 reads SYGVKD. CDR3 bases: TGTGCCATCAGTCGGGGGGAGAACACTGAAGCTTTCTTT. Translation gives CAISRGENTEAFF.

The table lists this clonotype with a few counts. The CDR3 sequence: CASSSPKAGGWLNEQFF. The CDR3 DNA reads as TGTGCCAGCAGTTCCCCCAAGGCGGGAGGCTGGCTGAACGAGCAGTTCTTC. This sequence joins TRBV27 and TRBJ2-1, with TRBD2 identical over 8 bases. This CDR3 spans 17 amino acids. In germline, CDR1 is MNHEY, CDR2 SMNVEV (reference sequence). The trim removed 4 bases at V and 10 bases at J, leaving 18 bases unmatched.

V usage is TRBV27 and J usage is TRBJ2-2; D gene ambiguous. Trimming took off 9 bases at V and 0 bases at J, with 14 bases between the two ends. This CDR3 has 15 residues. Germline CDR1 reads MNHEY; CDR2 reads SMNVEV (reference sequence). CDR3 nucleotide sequence: TGTGCCAGTCGCGCAACAGTCTCGAACACCGGGGAGCTGTTTTTT. This encodes CASRATVSNTGELFF.

This clonotype has a count of ten or more. The chain joins TRBV15 to TRBJ2-3; TRBD2 agrees at 7 bases. The V segment lost 0 bases and the J segment 9 bases; nucleotides outside the gene matches: 12. CDR1 is LNHNV, CDR2 YYDKDF, per germline (reference sequence). There are 16 residues in the CDR3. CDR3 protein: CATSRDRQAGSSTQYF. The CDR3 coding sequence is TGTGCCACCAGCAGAGATCGACAAGCGGGGTCCTCAACGCAGTATTTT.

This clonotype was counted ten times or more. The chain combines TRBV28 with TRBJ2-1, with 15 bases that match TRBD2. The CDR3 length is 17 residues. The V and J ends lost 5 bases and 6 bases, in that order; junction bases with no gene match: 8. From germline, CDR1 is MDHEN and CDR2 SYDVKM. CDR3 in DNA: TGTGCCAGCAGTACGGGACTAGCGGGAGGTTGGAGCAATGAGCAGTTCTTC. Protein sequence: CASSTGLAGGWSNEQFF.

This chain uses TRBV2 with TRBJ2-1, with TRBD2 identical over 12 bases. This CDR3 is built from 19 residues. Germline V gene data show CDR1 as SNHLY and CDR2 as FYNNEI. The V and J ends lost 11 bases and 2 bases, in that order; junction bases with no gene match: 19. In DNA, the CDR3 is TGTGCCTGCTGTTTATATGGTGCTAGCGGGAGGGGGGCCTACAATGAGCAGTTCTTC. Translating gives CACCLYGASGRGAYNEQFF.

The chain combines TRBV3-1 with TRBJ2-1; D remains unclear. This CDR3 comprises 17 residues. Trimming removed 2 bases at V and 0 bases at J, with 14 bases between. Germline lookup yields CDR1 LGHDT and CDR2 YNNKEL (reference sequence). The CDR3 bases are TGTGCCAGCAGCCAAAGGCTCTGGGGTTTCTCCTACAATGAGCAGTTCTTC. Protein sequence: CASSQRLWGFSYNEQFF.